The 21 T cell receptor beta chains below were found in one sample sequenced in a study (dated by TCRdb to the mid-2010s). The library was generated by 5' RACE. Sequencing instrument: Illumina MiSeq. TCRdb reworked the public reads: Q25 trimming with fastp, MiXCR clone assembly, productive beta chains retained. Every CDR3 protein is listed once, alongside the most common genes and DNA of its rows. The sample has about 54,000 distinct CDR3 sequences on record, roughly 18% of them singletons. The ten biggest clones cover over 2% of the sample. The source material was naive CD4+ T cells sorted from blood. The sample's cell subset or site label, in plain terms: naive CD4+ T cells, CD4+CD45RA+CD25-. The receptors were sampled from a female donor with breast cancer.

Ten or more counts support this clonotype. The V and J genes are TRBV20-1 and TRBJ2-1; D is possibly TRBD2 (6 bases). V lost 3 bases, J lost 0 bases, and 9 bases lay in between. This CDR3 region has 14 residues. Germline CDR1 DFQATT, CDR2 SNEGSKA (reference sequence). This chain's CDR3 is CSASGSPSYNEQFF. The DNA for the CDR3 is TGCAGTGCTAGCGGGAGCCCCTCCTACAATGAGCAGTTCTTC.

The gene calls are TRBV9 and TRBJ2-2; D unresolved. This CDR3 has 15 amino acids. Per germline, CDR1 SGDLS and CDR2 YYNGEE. With 3 bases removed from V and 1 base from J, the gap between germline ends came to 10 bases. The DNA of the CDR3 is TGTGCCAGCAGCGCAGACTGGAAGAACACCGGGGAGCTGTTTTTT. Its protein product is CASSADWKNTGELFF.

The chain employs TRBV6-1 and TRBJ1-6, with unresolved D. Between the trimmed V and J ends, which lost 7 bases and 4 bases, there was a span of 11 bases. The germline gives CDR1 MNHNS, CDR2 SASEGT. The CDR3 consists of 14 residues. CDR3 nucleotides: TGTGCCAGCACCGCGAGGACTTATAATTCACCCCTCCACTTT. Protein product: CASTARTYNSPLHF.

There are many counts of this clonotype. This chain links TRBV6-5 with TRBJ2-2, with D unresolved. The length of the CDR3 is 14 residues. Trimming took 6 bases from V and 2 from J, leaving 10 bases between them. From germline, CDR1 is MNHEY and CDR2 SVGAGI. The CDR3 region is CASRVHKNTGELFF. In DNA form, the CDR3 reads TGTGCCAGCAGAGTTCACAAAAACACCGGGGAGCTGTTTTTT.

This clonotype was picked up a small number of times. The chain uses TRBV12-3 or TRBV12-4 and TRBJ1-5; 7 nucleotides match TRBD1. J lost 4 bases, V lost 7 bases, and 10 bases had no gene match. The CDR3 is made up of 15 amino acids. This chain's CDR3 is CASTRGDSPNQPQHF. Here the CDR3 DNA reads TGTGCCAGCACCAGAGGGGACAGCCCGAATCAGCCCCAGCATTTT.

The chain recombines TRBV4-1 with TRBJ2-6, with 7 bases fitting TRBD1. The CDR3 totals 16 residues. V lost 4 bases, J lost 0 bases, and 3 bases stayed unmatched. CDR1 and CDR2 from the germline V gene are MGHRA and YSYEKL. This CDR3 reads CASSRGQASGANVLTF. DNA for the CDR3: TGCGCCAGCAGCCGAGGACAGGCCTCTGGGGCCAACGTCCTGACTTTC.

To note about this clonotype: It may be a read error: a sequence one base away is much more abundant. This sequence joins TRBV6-1 and TRBJ1-2; D unclear. V lost 4 bases, J lost 4 bases, and 16 bases lay in between. Germline values: CDR1 MNHNS, CDR2 SASEGT. The CDR3 has 15 residues. CDR3 in DNA: TGTGCCAGCAGTGGAAATGCGGCGGGAGCCTATGGCTACACCTTC. Its protein is CASSGNAAGAYGYTF.

At least ten counts were recorded for this clonotype. This rearrangement joins TRBV7-7 to TRBJ2-5; 7 bases align to TRBD2. This CDR3 spans 14 amino acids. Per germline, CDR1 SSHAT and CDR2 FNYEAQ (reference sequence). The trim removed 4 bases at V and 7 bases at J, leaving 9 bases unmatched. CDR3 sequence: CASSSVREKGTQYF. The CDR3 region has the DNA TGTGCCAGCAGCTCGGTGCGGGAGAAAGGGACCCAGTACTTC.

This clonotype has just a few counts. CDR3 amino acids: CATSDGSSDTQYF. The CDR3, as DNA: TGTGCCACCAGTGATGGGTCATCAGATACGCAGTATTTT. J is TRBJ2-3 and V is TRBV24-1, with D hard to call. Germline V CDR1 and CDR2: KGHDR, SFDVKD. The CDR3 has 13 residues. V was trimmed by 3 bases and J by 4 bases, leaving 7 bases between them.

This chain links TRBV7-3 with TRBJ2-5, with D maybe TRBD1 (6 bases). CDR3 length equals 13 residues. Germline CDR1 is SGHTA and CDR2 is FQGTGA. The V end was cut by 4 bases, the J end by 0 bases, with 6 bases between. In DNA, the CDR3 is TGTGCCAGCAGCTGGGACAACCAAGAGACCCAGTACTTC. Translated: CASSWDNQETQYF.

This clonotype was observed many times. The chain couples TRBV20-1 to TRBJ1-5; a possible D gene is TRBD1 (5 bases). The V gene lost 0 bases and the J gene lost 2 bases, with 11 bases spanning the gap. Per germline, CDR1 DFQATT and CDR2 SNEGSKA (reference sequence). The CDR3 sequence is 15 residues long. CDR3 nucleotides: TGCAGTGCTAGAGATCCAGGGTTAGGCAATCAGCCCCAGCATTTT. Translation gives CSARDPGLGNQPQHF.

Regarding this clonotype: The conserved final phenylalanine or tryptophan is absent from the CDR3, which likely points to a read error. This chain links TRBV6-2 or TRBV6-3 with TRBJ1-1; D remains unclear. Germline V gives CDR1 MNHEY, CDR2 SVGEGT. The V gene lost 6 bases and the J gene lost 3 bases, with 14 bases spanning the gap. CDR3 length equals 14 residues. CDR3 nucleotides: TGTGCCAGCAGAACTCCACCGGGGTACACTGAAGCTTTCGTT. Protein product: CASRTPPGYTEAFV.

This chain links TRBV20-1 with TRBJ2-1, with 10 bases fitting TRBD2. The V segment lost 3 bases and the J segment 8 bases; nucleotides outside the gene matches: 7. The CDR3 runs to 14 residues. Germline V CDR1 and CDR2: DFQATT, SNEGSKA (reference sequence). CDR3 loop: CSASRAGGPDEQFF. Here the CDR3 DNA reads TGCAGTGCTAGCCGAGCGGGAGGGCCCGATGAGCAGTTCTTC.

The V call is TRBV20-1, the J call TRBJ2-7; D is undetermined. This CDR3 region has 15 residues. Germline CDR1 reads DFQATT; CDR2 reads SNEGSKA (reference sequence). V was clipped by 1 base and J by 0 bases, with 13 bases between them. The DNA for the CDR3 is TGCAGTGCTAGAGTCGCGAGGACGAGCTCCTACGAGCAGTACTTC. It codes for CSARVARTSSYEQYF.

This clonotype was counted a few times. The chain carries TRBV19 and TRBJ1-2; 8 bases map to TRBD1. Per germline, CDR1 LNHDA and CDR2 SQIVND (reference sequence). V was clipped by 5 bases and J by 4 bases; unmatched bases: 3. The CDR3 has 13 amino acids. The CDR3 is CASSRQGIYGYTF. CDR3 coding DNA: TGTGCCAGTAGTCGACAGGGGATCTATGGCTACACCTTC.

This clonotype was observed a few times. The chain uses TRBV20-1 and TRBJ2-7, with a tentative D call TRBD2 (5 bases). This CDR3 has 11 amino acids. V was pared by 5 bases and J by 2 bases, with 7 bases between. From germline, CDR1 is DFQATT and CDR2 SNEGSKA (reference sequence). The CDR3 sequence: CSAAGTYEQYF. In DNA form, the CDR3 reads TGCAGTGCTGCCGGGACCTACGAGCAGTACTTC.

The chain combines TRBV5-1 with TRBJ2-3; D is undetermined. The V gene lost 0 bases and the J gene lost 0 bases, with 8 bases spanning the gap. From germline, CDR1 is SGHRS and CDR2 YFSETQ. CDR3 length: 15 residues. The CDR3 DNA follows: TGCGCCAGCAGCTTGGCAGGATACAGCACAGATACGCAGTATTTT. This encodes CASSLAGYSTDTQYF.

This clonotype showed up many times. The genes are TRBV5-1 and TRBJ2-7; perhaps TRBD1 as D (6 bases). This CDR3 contains 16 residues. Per the germline V gene, CDR1 is SGHRS and CDR2 is YFSETQ. V dropped 0 bases and J dropped 0 bases, with 13 bases sitting between them. This CDR3 reads CASSLAPGTSSYEQYF. CDR3 bases: TGCGCCAGCAGCTTGGCTCCAGGGACAAGCTCCTACGAGCAGTACTTC.

The V gene is TRBV29-1, the J gene TRBJ1-2; TRBD1 might be the D (5 bases). This CDR3 is built from 13 residues. Germline V gene sequence: CDR1 SQVTM, CDR2 ANQGSEA. Trimming removed 3 bases from V and 12 bases from J, with 20 bases in between. This CDR3 reads CSVEVRGGLGHTF. CDR3 nucleotides: TGCAGCGTTGAGGTTAGGGGTGGTCTGGGCCACACCTTC.

This clonotype was detected ten times or more. The rearrangement links TRBV5-1 to TRBJ2-1, with 13 bases fitting TRBD2. CDR3 size: 14 residues. V lost 7 bases and J lost 11; bases outside the gene matches: 9. Germline assignment: CDR1 SGHRS and CDR2 YFSETQ. The CDR3 protein is CASGTSGRAVQQFF. CDR3 coding DNA: TGCGCCAGCGGTACTAGCGGGAGGGCCGTTCAGCAGTTCTTC.

For this clonotype: Its ends do not fully match the called genes, so a read error is possible. Written as DNA, the CDR3 is TGCGGTGCTAGTAGCGGGAGTTTGTACGAGCAGTACTTC. The encoded protein is CGASSGSLYEQYF. This chain connects TRBV20-1 to TRBJ2-7; 9 nucleotides match TRBD2. Germline CDR1 is DFQATT and CDR2 is SNEGSKA (reference sequence). This CDR3 region has 13 residues.